This T cell receptor (beta chain) was captured in a study of shared clonotypes between healthy human individuals. The CDR3 totals 16 residues. Germline CDR1 SGHDT, CDR2 YYEEEE. Trimming shortened V by 0 bases and J by 4 bases, and 14 bases separated the two germline ends. This clone has a single count. Profiled with immunoSEQ multiplex PCR; TCRdb holds only in-frame clones, not every one. The data show some 2,100,000 clones, more than 90% seen once. The sequence derives from a man between 18 and 35 years old in good health. The chain employs TRBV5-6 and TRBJ1-3; possible D gene TRBD1, 6 bases. Sequences were obtained from naive CD4+ T cells sorted from blood. Subset here: CD45RA+ positively selected. The CDR3, as DNA: TGTGCCAGCAGCTTGGTTAGTGGGACACCGGGAAACACCATATATTTT. Encoded protein: CASSLVSGTPGNTIYF.